These T cell receptor beta chains were read from a single sample in a study of OX40 agonist ivuxolimab in advanced cancers. Produced via immunoSEQ multiplex PCR; TCRdb's table is partial and in-frame only. Of 65,000 to 100,000 clones listed, around 82% are singletons. The sequenced sample was CD4+ or CD8+ T cells sorted from blood, obtained in a trial of the OX40 agonist ivuxolimab. The receptors stem from an adult with an advanced solid tumor such as melanoma, head and neck, liver or kidney cancer. The CDR3 runs from the conserved cysteine through the conserved F or W. The order of the fields is V gene, D gene, J gene, clone size, CDR3 DNA, CDR3 protein. The D gene is left open where the match is weak. Clone size is shown for a subset of rows, as once, few, many or a class of expanded clone.

TRBV4-3	-	TRBJ2-7	-	TGCGCCAGCAGCCAAGGTGCCGGGACCGGACCCTACGAGCAGTACTTC	CASSQGAGTGPYEQYF
TRBV7-9	-	TRBJ2-7	few	TGTGCCAGCAGCTTGTGGGGGCTCTACGAGCAGTACTTC	CASSLWGLYEQYF
TRBV28	TRBD1	TRBJ1-2	-	TGTGCCAGCACCCAGGGGGTTCCAATCTTCTATGGCTACACCTTC	CASTQGVPIFYGYTF
TRBV7-2	TRBD2	TRBJ2-7	-	TGTGCCAGCAGCTCCTTAGCGGGAGGTTACGAGCAGTACTTC	CASSSLAGGYEQYF
TRBV28	TRBD2	TRBJ2-5	-	TGTGCCAGCAGTCTCCCGGGACTAGCGGTGAGGGAGACCCAGTACTTC	CASSLPGLAVRETQYF
TRBV7-9	-	TRBJ2-1	-	TGTGCCAGCAGCTTATTGGGGTCCTACAATGAGCAGTTCTTC	CASSLLGSYNEQFF
TRBV7-2	TRBD1	TRBJ2-3	few	TGTGCCAGCAGCTTGACAGGGGGTAGGTCAGATACGCAGTATTTT	CASSLTGGRSDTQYF
TRBV19	-	TRBJ2-2	-	TGTGCCAGTAGCCCGTCTGGTGAGGGGCAGAACACCGGGGAGCTGTTTTTT	CASSPSGEGQNTGELFF
TRBV7-8	-	TRBJ2-5	-	TGTGCCAGCAGCTTAGCGCGTTGGGAGACCCAGTACTTC	CASSLARWETQYF
TRBV4-2	-	TRBJ1-2	-	TGTGCCAGCAGCTTTTTAGGGGTTAGCTATGGCTACACCTTC	CASSFLGVSYGYTF
TRBV7-9	-	TRBJ1-1	-	TGTGCCAGCAGCTTTGGCAACACTGAAGCTTTCTTT	CASSFGNTEAFF
TRBV11-3	-	TRBJ1-1	few	TGTGCCAGCAGCTTAGAAGCTACTGAAGCTTTCTTT	CASSLEATEAFF
TRBV5-5	-	TRBJ2-3	-	TGTGCCAGCAGCTTTCGGGACATAACAGATACGCAGTATTTT	CASSFRDITDTQYF
TRBV27	TRBD1	TRBJ2-7	-	TGTGCCAGCTCAATTTCCGGGACAGGGAAGTACGAGCAGTACTTC	CASSISGTGKYEQYF
TRBV19	-	TRBJ1-5	-	TGTGCCAGTGGCCAGCCCCAGCATTTT	CASGQPQHF
TRBV6-5	-	TRBJ1-5	-	TGTGCCAGCAGTTACTCGGCGGTTCAGCCCCAGCATTTT	CASSYSAVQPQHF
TRBV18	-	TRBJ2-5	-	TGTGCCAGCTCACGATATTTAGAGGAGACCCAGTACTTC	CASSRYLEETQYF
TRBV28	-	TRBJ2-7	-	TGTGCCAGCGGAACAGACACCTACGAGCAGTACTTC	CASGTDTYEQYF
TRBV6-4	TRBD1	TRBJ2-6	-	TGTGCCGGTGAGAGGGGGACAGGGGACTCTGGGGCCAACGTCCTGACTTTC	CAGERGTGDSGANVLTF
TRBV7-9	-	TRBJ2-7	once	TGTGCCAGCAGCTCCGCCTACGAGCAGTACTTC	CASSSAYEQYF
TRBV7-6	-	TRBJ1-1	-	TGTGCCAGCAGCCCCTTGGAGAGGGGGACTGAAGCTTTCTTT	CASSPLERGTEAFF
TRBV7-9	-	TRBJ2-7	-	TGTGCCAGCAGCTTACGTTTGGGGGCTCCCTCCTACGAGCAGTACTTC	CASSLRLGAPSYEQYF
TRBV2	-	TRBJ2-5	few	TGTGCCAGCAGTGAACCCCCTATCCAGTACTTC	CASSEPPIQYF
TRBV11-2	TRBD1	TRBJ1-1	-	TGTGCCAGCAGCTTAGGGACAGGGGAAATCGTTGAAGCTTTCTTT	CASSLGTGEIVEAFF
TRBV7-9	-	TRBJ2-7	once	TGTGCCAGCAGCTTAGCCGGTGTTTCTACCGAGCAGTACTTC	CASSLAGVSTEQYF
TRBV30	TRBD1	TRBJ2-7	-	TGTGCCTGGAGCCTAGGGGGGACAGGTCTTGCCTACGAGCAGTACTTC	CAWSLGGTGLAYEQYF
TRBV9	-	TRBJ2-3	-	TGTGCCAGCAGCGTGGGGCTAGCTCAGAGCACAGATACGCAGTATTTT	CASSVGLAQSTDTQYF
TRBV11-3	-	TRBJ2-7	-	TGTGCCAGCAGCTTAGAGGGGTTCTCCGAGCAGTACTTC	CASSLEGFSEQYF
TRBV4-3	-	TRBJ1-1	-	TGCGCCAGCAGCCAAACGACGGTGGGGGACACTGAAGCTTTCTTT	CASSQTTVGDTEAFF
TRBV15	TRBD1	TRBJ1-1	-	TGTGCCACCAGCAGAGATCAGGGGGGGGATGCTTTCTTT	CATSRDQGGDAFF
TRBV7-3	-	TRBJ2-3	-	TGTGCCAGCAGCCAACAGGGAAGCACAGATACGCAGTATTTT	CASSQQGSTDTQYF
TRBV7-2	-	TRBJ1-1	few	TGTGCCAGCAGCTTAGGGGGTGGCAGAAACACTGAAGCTTTCTTT	CASSLGGGRNTEAFF
TRBV6-6	-	TRBJ2-7	-	TGTGCCAGCAGTTCCGGGACGTCCACCTACGAGCAGTACTTC	CASSSGTSTYEQYF
TRBV30	-	TRBJ2-5	-	TGTGCCTGGAGTGTACGGTCGTTAGAGACCCAGTACTTC	CAWSVRSLETQYF
TRBV7-9	-	TRBJ2-7	-	TGTGCCAGCGGTCCCACGGCCTACGAGCAGTACTTC	CASGPTAYEQYF
TRBV28	TRBD1	TRBJ1-2	-	TGTGCCAGCAGAAAACAGGGGCTAGGCGGCTACACCTTC	CASRKQGLGGYTF
TRBV4-1	-	TRBJ2-3	-	TGCGCCAGCAGCCAATCCGGCGGGGCGAGCACAGATACGCAGTATTTT	CASSQSGGASTDTQYF
TRBV11-2	TRBD2	TRBJ2-6	-	TGTGCCAGCAGCTCGCGGGGGGCGGCGGGGGCCAACGTCCTGACTTTC	CASSSRGAAGANVLTF
TRBV7-8	TRBD1	TRBJ2-6	once	TGTGCCAGCATACGTACAGGGGATTTGGGGGCCAACGTCCTGACTTTC	CASIRTGDLGANVLTF
TRBV9	-	TRBJ1-1	-	TGTGCCAGCAGCGTCGGAAGCATGAACACTGAAGCTTTCTTT	CASSVGSMNTEAFF
TRBV11-3	TRBD2	TRBJ2-3	-	TGTGCCAGCAGCTTAGATAGGGGACTAGACACAGATACGCAGTATTTT	CASSLDRGLDTDTQYF
TRBV5-1	-	TRBJ2-6	-	TGCGCCAGCACCTCGGACCACTCTGGGGCCAACGTCCTGACTTTC	CASTSDHSGANVLTF
TRBV7-2	TRBD1	TRBJ1-5	-	TGTGCCAGCAGCTTCGACAGGGGGAGCAATCAGCCCCAGCATTTT	CASSFDRGSNQPQHF
TRBV28	TRBD2	TRBJ2-1	-	TGTGCCAGCAGTTTAGTAGCGGGAGAATCGAATGAGCAGTTCTTC	CASSLVAGESNEQFF
TRBV6-1	-	TRBJ1-4	-	TGTGCCAGCAAAGGCTCCAGGACGAGGAATGAAAAACTGTTTTTT	CASKGSRTRNEKLFF
TRBV5-8	-	TRBJ2-3	-	TGTGCCAGCAGCCAAGATAGACGGATCACAGATACGCAGTATTTT	CASSQDRRITDTQYF
TRBV11-3	-	TRBJ1-1	-	TGTGCCAGCAGCTTAGCTTGGGGAGGGGAAGCTTTCTTT	CASSLAWGGEAFF
TRBV20-1	-	TRBJ1-1	-	TGCAGTGCTACGTACAGGGTTCCGGCTTTCTTT	CSATYRVPAFF
TRBV2	-	TRBJ1-5	-	TGTGCCAGCAGTGAAGCGCTTGGGGGAGGTCAGCCCCAGCATTTT	CASSEALGGGQPQHF
TRBV7-8	TRBD2	TRBJ2-7	-	TGTGCCAGCAGCTTATTGACTAGCGGGACCTCCTACGAGCAGTACTTC	CASSLLTSGTSYEQYF
TRBV5-1	-	TRBJ1-2	-	TGCGCCAGCAGCTTGGCCACGGGCGCCAACTATGGCTACACCTTC	CASSLATGANYGYTF
TRBV6-5	-	TRBJ2-7	many	TGTGCCAGCGGGAATACCTACGAGCAGTACTTC	CASGNTYEQYF
TRBV19	TRBD2	TRBJ2-7	-	TGTGCCAGTAGTATGGGACTAGCGGGCTACGAGCAGTACTTC	CASSMGLAGYEQYF
TRBV2	TRBD1	TRBJ1-6	once	TGTGCCAGCAGGCGGGACAGATATAATTCACCCCTCCACTTT	CASRRDRYNSPLHF
TRBV2	TRBD1	TRBJ2-7	few	TGTGCCAGCAAGGTAGGGACAGACTACGAGCAGTACTTC	CASKVGTDYEQYF
TRBV9	TRBD2	TRBJ2-1	-	TGTGCCAGCAGCCGGACTAGCGGGAGGATTAATGAGCAGTTCTTC	CASSRTSGRINEQFF
TRBV19	-	TRBJ1-5	-	TGTGCCAGTAGTATATGGGGTACTAATCAGCCCCAGCATTTT	CASSIWGTNQPQHF